These 27 T cell receptor beta chains share one sample of origin, sequenced in a study of graft-versus-host responses after intestinal transplantation. Here immunoSEQ multiplex PCR was the method, and the copy in TCRdb shows in-frame clones only, minus some. The sample has some 110,000 clones; around 92% are singletons. No cognate antigen is known for these TCRs. The input for sequencing was unstimulated CD8+ T cells sorted from spleen or lymph node cells, taken before transplant. These receptors were taken from a human donor who was the organ donor for an intestinal transplant.

The chain links TRBV5-4 to TRBJ2-7, with 7 bases fitting TRBD1. CDR1 is SGHNT and CDR2 is YYREEE in the germline V gene (reference sequence). This CDR3 region has 14 residues. V lost 4 bases to trimming and J lost 0 bases; unmatched junction nucleotides: 4. The CDR3 spells CASSIAGGSYEQYF. Here the CDR3 DNA reads TGTGCCAGCAGCATAGCAGGGGGCTCCTACGAGCAGTACTTC.

The chain has TRBV4-1 and TRBJ2-3; D uncertain. This CDR3 has 13 amino acids. V lost 1 base and J 4 bases, leaving 6 bases between the germline ends. Germline CDR1 MGHRA, CDR2 YSYEKL. The CDR3 loop reads CASSQVVADTQYF. The CDR3 nucleotides are TGCGCCAGCAGCCAAGTGGTGGCAGATACGCAGTATTTT.

This clone was picked up one time. This chain links TRBV27 with TRBJ2-2, with D hard to call. The CDR3 spans 13 residues. The V end was cut by 0 bases, the J end by 8 bases, with 7 bases between. The germline gives CDR1 MNHEY, CDR2 SMNVEV (reference sequence). The CDR3 DNA sequence: TGTGCCAGCAGTTTATCGACAACGGGGGAGCTGTTTTTT. This gives the protein CASSLSTTGELFF.

The chain carries TRBV27 and TRBJ1-3, with a tentative D call TRBD1 (5 bases). Germline CDR1 MNHEY, CDR2 SMNVEV (reference sequence). V lost 4 bases, J lost 2 bases, and 15 bases lay in between. This CDR3 is built from 16 residues. CDR3 DNA: TGTGCCAGCAGTTGCAGGGTGTCAAAGGCTGGAAACACCATATATTTT. It translates to CASSCRVSKAGNTIYF.

The chain uses TRBV11-3 and TRBJ1-4; perhaps TRBD1 as D (5 bases). The germline V gene has CDR1 SGHNT and CDR2 YENEEA. The V and J ends lost 1 base and 8 bases respectively, with 20 bases between them. CDR3 length equals 17 residues. The CDR3 protein is CASSLGVWWGRNEKLFF. The CDR3 DNA reads TGTGCCAGCAGCTTAGGTGTCTGGTGGGGCCGAAACGAAAAACTGTTTTTT.

This sequence joins TRBV27 and TRBJ2-7; D is uncertain. The V gene lost 2 bases and the J gene lost 1 base, with 6 bases spanning the gap. CDR3 length: 13 amino acids. Germline V gives CDR1 MNHEY, CDR2 SMNVEV (reference sequence). The CDR3, as DNA: TGTGCCAGCAGTTTAGCCCTTTCCTACGAGCAGTACTTC. This translates into CASSLALSYEQYF.

J is TRBJ1-4 and V is TRBV27; D gene uncertain. CDR3 length: 14 amino acids. From germline, CDR1 is MNHEY and CDR2 SMNVEV (reference sequence). V lost 3 bases, J lost 2 bases, and 7 bases lay in between. The CDR3 region is CASSFTGTNEKLFF. The DNA for the CDR3 is TGTGCCAGCAGTTTTACCGGGACTAATGAAAAACTGTTTTTT.

The J gene is TRBJ1-2, the V gene TRBV6-5; no firm D call. The ends were cut back, 2 bases at V and 1 base at J, with 14 bases in the middle. The germline CDR1 and CDR2 sequences are MNHEY and SVGAGI. This CDR3 spans 16 amino acids. The DNA of the CDR3 is TGTGCCAGCAGTTACACCAGAGATTATAGTAACTATGGCTACACCTTC. This codes for CASSYTRDYSNYGYTF.

The chain carries TRBV7-9 and TRBJ1-4; 8 bases line up with TRBD1. There are 12 residues in the CDR3. The V and J ends lost 7 bases and 7 bases, in that order; junction bases with no gene match: 2. The germline CDR1 and CDR2 sequences are SEHNR and FQNEAQ (reference sequence). DNA for the CDR3: TGTGCCAGCACACAGGGGGGTGAAAAACTGTTTTTT. This codes for CASTQGGEKLFF.

The V gene is TRBV7-6, the J gene TRBJ1-1, with 11 bases aligning to TRBD1. The CDR3 is made up of 15 amino acids. Germline CDR1 is SGHVS and CDR2 is FNYEAQ. Trimming cost V 4 bases and J 6 bases; bases outside gene matches: 7. The CDR3 reads CASSSGQGALAEAFF. The DNA for the CDR3 is TGTGCCAGCAGCTCAGGACAGGGGGCGCTGGCTGAAGCTTTCTTT.

This chain uses TRBV27 with TRBJ2-2; 7 nucleotides align to TRBD2. V lost 6 bases and J lost 6; bases outside the gene matches: 16. This CDR3 region has 17 residues. The V gene's germline CDR1 is MNHEY and CDR2 SMNVEV (reference sequence). In DNA form, the CDR3 reads TGTGCCAGCAGCGTCGAGCCGGCGGGAGCAGCCGCCGGGGAGCTGTTTTTT. It codes for CASSVEPAGAAAGELFF.

This clone appeared once. V and J are TRBV29-1 and TRBJ1-2; D unclear. The ends were cut back, 6 bases at V and 8 bases at J, with 13 bases in the middle. The CDR3 covers 11 residues. Germline CDR1 is SQVTM and CDR2 is ANQGSEA. The CDR3 sequence: CSVTYRDGYTF. DNA for the CDR3: TGCAGCGTGACCTACAGAGACGGCTACACCTTC.

The chain joins TRBV4-3 to TRBJ1-2; D remains unclear. Per the germline V gene, CDR1 is LGHNA and CDR2 is YSLEER. CDR3 length equals 15 residues. Deletions cut 0 bases from V and 4 bases from J, with 12 bases between. CDR3 DNA: TGCGCCAGCAGCCAAGATCACCTAGAACCCTATGGCTACACCTTC. The encoded protein is CASSQDHLEPYGYTF.

V usage is TRBV6-5 and J usage is TRBJ1-1; tentative D call: TRBD1 (6 bases). Germline V gives CDR1 MNHEY, CDR2 SVGAGI. Trimming shortened V by 2 bases and J by 4 bases, and 17 bases separated the two germline ends. This CDR3 is 16 amino acids long. This CDR3 is CASSYRGTPVSTEAFF. CDR3 nucleotide sequence: TGTGCCAGCAGTTACAGGGGGACACCTGTGAGCACTGAAGCTTTCTTT.

CDR3 in amino acids: CASSNRDSTPYEQFF. CDR3 nucleotide sequence: TGTGCCAGCAGCAACCGGGACAGCACTCCCTATGAGCAGTTCTTC. J is TRBJ2-1 and V is TRBV7-2, with TRBD1 matching 7 bases. Germline lookup yields CDR1 SGHTA and CDR2 FQGNSA. The trim removed 5 bases at V and 8 bases at J, leaving 12 bases unmatched. The CDR3 consists of 15 residues. Drawing the rest from reference TRBV7-2 and TRBJ2-1, the complete variable domain is GAGVSQSPSNKVTEKGKDVELRCDPISGHTALYWYRQSLGQGLEFLIYFQGNSAPDKSGLPSDRFSAERTGGSVSTLTIQRTQQEDSAVYLCASSNRDSTPYEQFFGPGTRLTVL.

The chain employs TRBV27 and TRBJ2-4; D remains unclear. Trimming removed 0 bases at V and 0 bases at J, with 0 bases between. Germline CDR1 is MNHEY and CDR2 is SMNVEV (reference sequence). The CDR3 length is 13 residues. CDR3 coding DNA: TGTGCCAGCAGTTTATCAGCCAAAAACATTCAGTACTTC. This sequence encodes CASSLSAKNIQYF.

V gene TRBV11-2 combines with J gene TRBJ2-1, with 7 bases aligning to TRBD1. Germline loops: CDR1 SGHAT, CDR2 FQNNGV. This CDR3 is built from 16 residues. V trimming: 4 bases; J trimming: 4 bases; junction bases outside the gene matches: 10. CDR3 amino acids: CASSSPTGQPYNEQFF. The CDR3 nucleotides are TGTGCCAGCAGCTCCCCCACGGGACAGCCTTACAATGAGCAGTTCTTC.

This rearrangement joins TRBV27 to TRBJ2-6, with D possibly being TRBD1 or TRBD2 (5 bases each). The CDR3 totals 15 residues. Trimming took off 8 bases at V and 0 bases at J, with 11 bases between the two ends. From germline, CDR1 is MNHEY and CDR2 SMNVEV (reference sequence). CDR3: CASSSGSSGANVLTF. CDR3 bases: TGTGCCAGCTCTTCAGGGAGCTCTGGGGCCAACGTCCTGACTTTC.

V is TRBV28 and J is TRBJ1-5, with no clear D. The CDR3 runs to 13 residues. Germline assignment: CDR1 MDHEN and CDR2 SYDVKM. V was clipped by 6 bases and J by 5 bases, with 11 bases between them. CDR3 sequence reads: CASSSYGDQPQHF. CDR3 coding DNA: TGTGCCAGCAGCTCCTATGGAGATCAGCCCCAGCATTTT.

The chain recombines TRBV27 with TRBJ1-5; tentatively, D is TRBD1 (6 bases). Looked up from germline, CDR1 is MNHEY and CDR2 is SMNVEV (reference sequence). With 3 bases removed from V and 1 base from J, the gap between germline ends came to 10 bases. This CDR3 comprises 15 residues. The CDR3: CASSFRGGSNQPQHF. The CDR3 DNA sequence: TGTGCCAGCAGTTTCAGGGGAGGAAGCAATCAGCCCCAGCATTTT.

This chain joins TRBV20-1 and TRBJ2-7; TRBD2 matches 10 bases. V was pared by 7 bases and J by 6 bases, with 3 bases of the junction left unmatched. CDR3 length: 11 amino acids. The germline CDR1 and CDR2 sequences are DFQATT and SNEGSKA (reference sequence). CDR3 in amino acids: CSGLAGVEQYF. The CDR3 region has the DNA TGCAGTGGGCTAGCGGGAGTCGAGCAGTACTTC.

The CDR3 spells CASISNEQFF. The CDR3 DNA reads as TGTGCCAGCATTAGCAATGAGCAGTTCTTC. The rearrangement joins TRBV2 to TRBJ2-1; unclear D gene. The germline gives CDR1 SNHLY, CDR2 FYNNEI. The ends were cut back, 7 bases at V and 6 bases at J, with 4 bases in the middle. The CDR3 sequence is 10 residues long.

The CDR3 sequence is CASSYPGAEQFF. CDR3 nucleotide sequence: TGTGCCAGCAGTTACCCTGGGGCAGAGCAGTTCTTC. The chain is built from TRBV25-1 and TRBJ2-1; D is possibly TRBD1 (5 bases). Germline CDR1 is MGHDK and CDR2 is SYGVNS. V shed 5 bases and J shed 10 bases, with 12 bases lying between them. The CDR3 covers 12 residues.

The chain recombines TRBV6-6 with TRBJ1-3; D unclear. Germline V gives CDR1 MNHNY, CDR2 SVGAGI (reference sequence). The CDR3 totals 15 residues. The ends were cut back, 6 bases at V and 4 bases at J, with 16 bases in the middle. The CDR3 DNA reads as TGTGCCAGCAGCCCCGGTCCTCCGGCGGGAAACACCATATATTTT. Amino acid sequence: CASSPGPPAGNTIYF.

The chain recombines TRBV4-1 with TRBJ1-2; 7 bases are a match to TRBD1. V was clipped by 2 bases and J by 2 bases; unmatched bases: 11. Germline values: CDR1 MGHRA, CDR2 YSYEKL. The CDR3 covers 17 residues. The CDR3, as DNA: TGCGCCAGCAGCCAATACCTCGGACAGGTTACAAACTATGGCTACACCTTC. It encodes CASSQYLGQVTNYGYTF.

This clone has just one count. V is TRBV7-9 and J is TRBJ2-7, with 7 bases matching TRBD1. The CDR3 totals 15 residues. The junction had 16 bases not matched to a gene; V was cut back by 6 bases and J by 8 bases. Germline V gene sequence: CDR1 SEHNR, CDR2 FQNEAQ (reference sequence). CDR3 region: CASSYPHRTGHKQYF. The CDR3 DNA is TGTGCCAGCAGTTATCCACATCGGACAGGACACAAGCAGTACTTC.

CDR3 residues: CASSSTITGTGEHGYTF. In DNA, the CDR3 is TGTGCCAGCAGTAGTACAATAACCGGGACCGGTGAGCACGGCTACACCTTC. The rearrangement joins TRBV7-9 to TRBJ1-2, with a tentative D call TRBD1 (5 bases). V was shortened by 6 bases and J by 8 bases, with 28 bases between the two germline ends. Germline CDR1 is SEHNR and CDR2 is FQNEAQ (reference sequence). The CDR3 spans 17 residues.